This T cell receptor beta chain was sequenced for a study of response to subunit inactivated influenza vaccine. The CDR3 totals 15 residues. Trimming at V came to 5 bases and at J to 0 bases, leaving 4 bases not matched to a gene. MiXCR, run by TCRdb on the RT-PCR reads, gives a single entry per CDR3 protein. The sample records roughly 290,000 distinct CDR3 sequences, 21% being singletons. This sample comprised PBMCs from blood, obtained approximately 20 months after vaccination. This TCR derives from a man between 45 and 75 years old who received an inactivated influenza vaccine. The V call is TRBV12-3 or TRBV12-4, the J call TRBJ1-3; 7 bases align to TRBD1. The CDR3 sequence is CASSRDRASGNTIYF. In nucleotides, the CDR3 is TGTGCCAGCAGTCGTGACAGGGCCTCTGGAAACACCATATATTTT.